Presented here are 2 T cell receptor beta chains from one specimen sequenced in a study of cytomegalovirus exposure and HLA in healthy donors. The PCR employed 60 Vbeta primers together with 13 Jbeta primers. Method: immunoSEQ multiplex PCR; TCRdb's copy keeps in-frame clones and lacks some. The repertoire holds approximately 130,000 clones, with around 85% as singletons. Sequencing was carried out using PBMCs. The receptors were gathered from a woman aged 30 to 39 in good health and CMV-seropositive.

The genes are TRBV18 and TRBJ2-5; 7 positions agree with TRBD2. Germline CDR1 and CDR2: KGHSH and LQKENI. V was pared by 3 bases and J by 5 bases, with 6 bases of the junction left unmatched. This CDR3 is built from 14 residues. The CDR3 loop is CASSPVGSGETQYF. The CDR3 region has the DNA TGTGCCAGCTCACCGGTCGGTAGCGGGGAGACCCAGTACTTC.

The chain is built from TRBV5-1 and TRBJ1-5, with 8 bases that match TRBD1. In germline, CDR1 is SGHRS, CDR2 YFSETQ. The CDR3 extends over 15 amino acids. The V gene end was trimmed by 0 bases and the J gene end by 7 bases; junction bases not matched to a gene: 6. The CDR3 sequence is CASSLDRGSGQPQHF. The CDR3 nucleotides are TGCGCCAGCAGCTTGGACAGGGGGAGTGGACAGCCCCAGCATTTT.